The 17 T cell receptor beta chains presented below share a single source sample, sequenced in a study of regulatory T cells in long-lasting Graves disease. CDR3 regions were amplified by Arm-PCR using iRepertoire HTBI primers to build TCR beta libraries. Using its own MiXCR run on the multiplex PCR reads, TCRdb lists one record per CDR3 protein. The sample consists of roughly 530,000 distinct CDR3 sequences, about 16% of them appearing once. Time point in this sample: newly diagnosed GD, antithyroid drugs for less than 3 months. Extracted RNA from PBMCs served as the source of the TCR library. This same sample was also taken into another study, of T cells in Graves' hyperthyroidism and ophthalmopathy.

The sample was peripheral blood mononuclear cells (PBMCs), taken at new diagnosis, from a patient treated with antithyroid drugs. These receptors were collected from a woman aged 35-65 years with Graves disease.

With regard to this clonotype: An end of the junction does not agree with germline; a read error may underlie this. The chain uses TRBV7-9 and TRBJ1-1; D remains unclear. The CDR3 contains 17 residues. Germline CDR1 and CDR2: SEHNR and FQNEAQ (reference sequence). Here the CDR3 reads CASSPTPPGNQNTEAFF. For the CDR3, the DNA is TGCGCCAGCAGTCCTACTCCCCCGGGGAACCAGAACACTGAAGCTTTCTTT.

This CDR3 reads CASSPRLNPQHF. As DNA, the CDR3 is TGTGCCAGTAGTCCGAGGTTGAACCCCCAGCATTTT. This chain joins TRBV19 and TRBJ1-5; D is unclear. CDR3 length equals 12 residues. Trimming stripped 5 bases from V and 10 bases from J, with 12 bases between. Germline V lookup: CDR1 LNHDA, CDR2 SQIVND (reference sequence). The full variable domain, with the rest looked up from reference TRBV19 and TRBJ1-5, is DGGITQSPKYLFRKEGQNVTLSCEQNLNHDAMYWYRQDPGQGLRLIYYSQIVNDFQKGDIAEGYSVSREKKESFPLTVTSAQKNPTAFYLCASSPRLNPQHFGDGTRLSIL.

V usage is TRBV5-1 and J usage is TRBJ2-1; D may be TRBD2 (7 bases). CDR3 length equals 16 residues. Trimming shortened V by 4 bases and J by 0 bases, and 14 bases separated the two germline ends. Per the germline V gene, CDR1 is SGHRS and CDR2 is YFSETQ. CDR3 DNA sequence: TGCGCCAGCAGCCCAGCGAGGGGGGGCTCCTACAATGAGCAGTTCTTC. Its translation is CASSPARGGSYNEQFF.

This clonotype has a count of ten or more. The gene calls are TRBV18 and TRBJ1-5; D unresolved. CDR1 is KGHSH, CDR2 LQKENI, per germline. Trimming cost V 0 bases and J 7 bases, with 4 bases left between them. The CDR3 has 12 amino acids. CDR3 sequence reads: CASSPPSQPQHF. For the CDR3, the DNA is TGTGCCAGCTCACCACCGAGCCAGCCCCAGCATTTT.

This clonotype came up many times. The rearrangement joins TRBV28 to TRBJ2-3; 12 bases agree with TRBD2. From germline, CDR1 is MDHEN and CDR2 SYDVKM. The CDR3 length is 18 residues. Unmatched junction bases numbered 12, after V lost 8 bases and J lost 0 bases. CDR3 DNA sequence: TGTGCCAGCCGAGGACTAGCGGGGCGGATGAATAGCACAGATACGCAGTATTTT. Amino acid sequence: CASRGLAGRMNSTDTQYF.

This clonotype was seen a few times. One end of the junction fails to match germline, which may point to a read error. V and J are TRBV6-2 or TRBV6-3 and TRBJ2-1; 7 bases align to TRBD1. CDR1 and CDR2 from the germline V gene are MNHEY and SVGEGT. The CDR3 covers 15 residues. In DNA form, the CDR3 reads TGTGCCAACAGTGGTTGGGACAGCTCCTACAATGAGCAGTTCTTC. Protein: CANSGWDSSYNEQFF.

In this sample, this clonotype turned up a few times. The J gene is TRBJ1-3, the V gene TRBV18; D unresolved. CDR1 and CDR2 from the germline V gene are KGHSH and LQKENI. The CDR3 consists of 16 residues. V dropped 0 bases and J dropped 0 bases, with 9 bases sitting between them. CDR3 DNA: TGTGCCAGCTCACCACCGGTAGGAGACTCTGGAAACACCATATATTTT. This translates into CASSPPVGDSGNTIYF.

This clonotype was detected only a few times. This chain joins TRBV29-1 and TRBJ2-5, with D perhaps TRBD1 (5 bases). The CDR3 sequence is 15 residues long. Per germline, CDR1 SQVTM and CDR2 ANQGSEA. The V end was cut by 2 bases, the J end by 1 base, with 14 bases between. The CDR3 coding sequence is TGCAGCGTTGAATGGGCTAGGGGTGCCCAAGAGACCCAGTACTTC. Its translation is CSVEWARGAQETQYF.

As to this clonotype: A much larger clone differs from this one at a single base, so this may be a read error. The V gene is TRBV11-1, the J gene TRBJ2-3; maybe TRBD1 (6 bases). This CDR3 comprises 15 residues. Germline values: CDR1 SGHAT, CDR2 FQDESV (reference sequence). The CDR3 region is CASSIAGARPDTQYF. The CDR3 nucleotides read TGTGCCAGCAGCATAGCAGGGGCGCGACCAGATACGCAGTATTTT.

This clonotype was seen many times. V gene TRBV5-1 combines with J gene TRBJ1-1; perhaps TRBD1 as D (5 bases). CDR1 SGHRS and CDR2 YFSETQ come from the germline V gene. Trimming removed 0 bases from V and 5 bases from J, with 14 bases in between. CDR3 length: 15 residues. As DNA, the CDR3 is TGCGCCAGCAGCTTGGTCGCAGGGTATGAGACTGAAGCTTTCTTT. It translates to CASSLVAGYETEAFF.

For this clonotype: Being one base from a much bigger clone, this may be a read error. The chain couples TRBV12-3 or TRBV12-4 to TRBJ1-1; D gene ambiguous. The CDR3 is 12 amino acids. The DNA of the CDR3 is TGTGCCAGCAGTTTAGGGATTAGTGAAGCTTCCTTT. It is translated as CASSLGISEASF.

This clonotype was found many times. J is TRBJ1-1 and V is TRBV11-3; 7 bases match TRBD1. CDR1 SGHNT and CDR2 YENEEA come from the germline V gene. The CDR3 covers 11 residues. The ends lost 6 bases at V and 9 bases at J; junction bases unmatched: 4. As DNA, the CDR3 is TGTGCCAGCAGTGCAGGGGGTAAAGCTTTCTTT. It translates to CASSAGGKAFF.

This clonotype was observed many times. The chain carries TRBV11-2 and TRBJ2-7; D gene ambiguous. V was shortened by 1 base and J by 4 bases, with 5 bases between the two germline ends. CDR1 and CDR2 from the germline V gene are SGHAT and FQNNGV. The CDR3 length is 12 residues. As DNA, the CDR3 is TGTGCCAGCAGCTTAGCAGCGTACGAGCAGTACTTC. As protein: CASSLAAYEQYF.

This clonotype occurred many times. V gene TRBV3-1 combines with J gene TRBJ2-5; 9 nucleotides agree with TRBD2. Per the germline V gene, CDR1 is LGHDT and CDR2 is YNNKEL (reference sequence). V lost 4 bases to trimming and J lost 6 bases; unmatched junction nucleotides: 9. This CDR3 region has 15 residues. This CDR3 reads CASSPQAGGGQTQYF. The CDR3 DNA reads TGTGCCAGCAGCCCCCAAGCGGGGGGTGGACAGACCCAGTACTTC.

The chain combines TRBV7-6 with TRBJ2-1, with 7 bases aligning to TRBD2. The DNA end is more similar to TRBJ2-7, so the J call may be wrong. This CDR3 region has 19 residues. Germline V gene data show CDR1 as SGHVS and CDR2 as FNYEAQ. CDR3 in amino acids: CASSLAPSGPLPPSREQYF. The CDR3 DNA is TGTGCCAGCAGCTTAGCTCCTAGCGGACCATTACCCCCCTCTCGGGAGCAGTACTTC.

This clonotype was detected a few times. The chain employs TRBV9 and TRBJ2-2; 8 bases are shared with TRBD2. J lost 3 bases, V lost 4 bases, and 8 bases had no gene match. Per germline, CDR1 SGDLS and CDR2 YYNGEE. This CDR3 has 16 amino acids. The CDR3 DNA is TGTGCCAGCAGCCTAACCGGGGGGGCAGACACCGGGGAGCTGTTTTTT. This gives the protein CASSLTGGADTGELFF. Full variable domain (rest looked up from reference TRBV9 and TRBJ2-2): DSGVTQTPKHLITATGQRVTLRCSPRSGDLSVYWYQQSLDQGLQFLIQYYNGEERAKGNILERFSAQQFPDLHSELNLSSLELGDSALYFCASSLTGGADTGELFFGEGSRLTVL.

About this clonotype: A single base separates this from a much larger clone, so it may be a read error. The chain uses TRBV6-1 and TRBJ2-3, with a tentative D call TRBD1 (6 bases). Germline V gives CDR1 MNHNS, CDR2 SASEGT. V shed 5 bases and J shed 5 bases, with 17 bases lying between them. The length of the CDR3 is 15 residues. CDR3: CASSRPGAVVDTQYF. CDR3 sequence (DNA): TGTGCCAGCAGTCGACCAGGGGCAGTGGTAGATACGCAGTATTTT.